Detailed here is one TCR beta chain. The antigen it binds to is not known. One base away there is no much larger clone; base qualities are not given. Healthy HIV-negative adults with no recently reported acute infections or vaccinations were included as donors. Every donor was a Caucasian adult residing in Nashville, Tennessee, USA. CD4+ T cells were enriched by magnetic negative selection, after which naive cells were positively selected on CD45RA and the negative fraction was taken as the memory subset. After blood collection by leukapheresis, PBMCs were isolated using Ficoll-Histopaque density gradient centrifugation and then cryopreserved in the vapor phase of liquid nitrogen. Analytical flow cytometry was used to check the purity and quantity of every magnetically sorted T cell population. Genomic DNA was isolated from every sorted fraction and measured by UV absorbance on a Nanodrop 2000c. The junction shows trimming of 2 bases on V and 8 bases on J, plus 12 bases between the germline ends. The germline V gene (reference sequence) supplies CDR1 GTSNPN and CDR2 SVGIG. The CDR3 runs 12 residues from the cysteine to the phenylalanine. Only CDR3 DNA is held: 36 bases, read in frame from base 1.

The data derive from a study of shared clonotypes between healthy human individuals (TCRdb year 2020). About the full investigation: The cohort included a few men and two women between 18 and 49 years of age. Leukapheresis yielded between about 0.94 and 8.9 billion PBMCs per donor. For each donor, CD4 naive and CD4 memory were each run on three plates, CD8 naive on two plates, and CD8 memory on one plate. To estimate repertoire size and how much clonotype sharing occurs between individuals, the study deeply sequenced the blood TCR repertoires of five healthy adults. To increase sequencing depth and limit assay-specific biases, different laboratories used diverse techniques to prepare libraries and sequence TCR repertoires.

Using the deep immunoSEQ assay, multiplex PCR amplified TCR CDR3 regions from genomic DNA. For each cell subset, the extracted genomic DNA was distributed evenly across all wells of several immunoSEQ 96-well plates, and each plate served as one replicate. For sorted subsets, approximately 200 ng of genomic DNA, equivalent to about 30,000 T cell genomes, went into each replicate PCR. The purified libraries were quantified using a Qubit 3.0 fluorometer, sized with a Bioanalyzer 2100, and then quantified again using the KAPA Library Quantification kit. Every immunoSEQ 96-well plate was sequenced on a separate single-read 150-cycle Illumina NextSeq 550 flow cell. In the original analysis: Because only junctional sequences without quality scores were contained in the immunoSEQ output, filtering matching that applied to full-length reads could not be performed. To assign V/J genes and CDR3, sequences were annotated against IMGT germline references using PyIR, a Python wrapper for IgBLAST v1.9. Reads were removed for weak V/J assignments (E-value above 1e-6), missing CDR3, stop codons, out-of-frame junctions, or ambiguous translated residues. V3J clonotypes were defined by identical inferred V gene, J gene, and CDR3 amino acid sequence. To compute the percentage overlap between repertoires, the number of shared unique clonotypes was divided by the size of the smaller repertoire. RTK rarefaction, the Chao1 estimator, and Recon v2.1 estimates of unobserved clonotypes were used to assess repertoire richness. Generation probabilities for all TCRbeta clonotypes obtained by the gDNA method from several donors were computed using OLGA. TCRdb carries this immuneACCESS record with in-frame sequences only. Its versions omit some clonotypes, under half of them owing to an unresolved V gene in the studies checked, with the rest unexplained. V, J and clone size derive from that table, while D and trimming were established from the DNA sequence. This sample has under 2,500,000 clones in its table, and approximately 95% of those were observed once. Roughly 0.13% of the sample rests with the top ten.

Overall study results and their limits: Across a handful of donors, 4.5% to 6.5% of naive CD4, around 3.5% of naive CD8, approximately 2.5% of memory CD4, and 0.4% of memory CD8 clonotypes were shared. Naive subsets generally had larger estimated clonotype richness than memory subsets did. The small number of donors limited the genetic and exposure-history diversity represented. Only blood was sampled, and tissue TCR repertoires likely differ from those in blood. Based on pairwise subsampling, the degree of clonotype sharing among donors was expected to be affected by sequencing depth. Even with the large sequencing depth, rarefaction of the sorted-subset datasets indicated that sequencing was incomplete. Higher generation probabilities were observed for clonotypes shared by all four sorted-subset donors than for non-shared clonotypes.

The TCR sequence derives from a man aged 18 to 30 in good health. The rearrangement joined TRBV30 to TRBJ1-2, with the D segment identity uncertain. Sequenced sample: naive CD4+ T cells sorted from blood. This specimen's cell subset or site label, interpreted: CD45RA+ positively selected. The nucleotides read TGTGCCTGGAGTCTAAACGTAGCGGGCTACACCTTC. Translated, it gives CAWSLNVAGYTF.